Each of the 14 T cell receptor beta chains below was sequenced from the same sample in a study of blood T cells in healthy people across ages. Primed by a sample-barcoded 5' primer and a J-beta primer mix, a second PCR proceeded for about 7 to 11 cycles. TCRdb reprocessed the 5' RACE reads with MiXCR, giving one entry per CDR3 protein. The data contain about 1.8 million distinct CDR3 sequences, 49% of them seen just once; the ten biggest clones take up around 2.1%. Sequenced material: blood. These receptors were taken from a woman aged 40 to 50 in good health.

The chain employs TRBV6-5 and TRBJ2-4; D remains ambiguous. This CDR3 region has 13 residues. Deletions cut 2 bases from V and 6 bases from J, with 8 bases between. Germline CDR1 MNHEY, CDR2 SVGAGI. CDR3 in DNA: TGTGCCAGCAGTTACAAACCCGGAAACATTCAGTACTTC. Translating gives CASSYKPGNIQYF.

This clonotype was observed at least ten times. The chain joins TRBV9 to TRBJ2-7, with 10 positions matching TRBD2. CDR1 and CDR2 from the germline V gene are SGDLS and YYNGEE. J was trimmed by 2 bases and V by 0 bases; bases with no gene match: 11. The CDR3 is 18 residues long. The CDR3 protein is CASSVGNSGGPIPYEQYF. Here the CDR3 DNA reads TGTGCCAGCAGCGTAGGAAATAGCGGGGGGCCCATTCCCTACGAGCAGTACTTC.

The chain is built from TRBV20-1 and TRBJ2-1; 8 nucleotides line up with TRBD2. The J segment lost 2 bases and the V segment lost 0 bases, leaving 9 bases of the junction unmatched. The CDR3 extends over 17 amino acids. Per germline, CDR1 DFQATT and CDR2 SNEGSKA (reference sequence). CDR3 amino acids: CSARDGRGADPYNEQFF. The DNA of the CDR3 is TGCAGTGCTAGAGATGGGCGGGGGGCCGACCCCTACAATGAGCAGTTCTTC.

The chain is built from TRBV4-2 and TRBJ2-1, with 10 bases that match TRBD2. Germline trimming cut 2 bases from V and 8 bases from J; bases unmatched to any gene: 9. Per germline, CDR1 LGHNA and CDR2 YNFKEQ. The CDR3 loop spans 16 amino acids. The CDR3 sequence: CASSQRSGTSDDEQFF. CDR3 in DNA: TGTGCCAGCAGCCAACGGTCCGGGACTAGCGACGATGAGCAGTTCTTC.

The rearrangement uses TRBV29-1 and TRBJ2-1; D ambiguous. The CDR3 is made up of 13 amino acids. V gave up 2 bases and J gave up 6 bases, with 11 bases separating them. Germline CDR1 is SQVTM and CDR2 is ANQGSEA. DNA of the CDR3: TGCAGCGTTGAACTCAGTTTTGGCAATGAGCAGTTCTTC. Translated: CSVELSFGNEQFF.

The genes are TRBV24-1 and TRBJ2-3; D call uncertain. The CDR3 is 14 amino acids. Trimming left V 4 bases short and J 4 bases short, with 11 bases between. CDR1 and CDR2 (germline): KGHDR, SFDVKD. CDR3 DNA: TGTGCCACCAGTGACCACGGTATAGCAGATACGCAGTATTTT. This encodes CATSDHGIADTQYF.

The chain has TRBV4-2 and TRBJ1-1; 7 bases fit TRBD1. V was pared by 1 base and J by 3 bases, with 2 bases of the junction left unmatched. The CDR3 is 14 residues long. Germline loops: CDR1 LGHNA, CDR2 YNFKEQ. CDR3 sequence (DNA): TGTGCCAGCAGCCAAGCAGGACAGGACACTGAAGCTTTCTTT. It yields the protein CASSQAGQDTEAFF.

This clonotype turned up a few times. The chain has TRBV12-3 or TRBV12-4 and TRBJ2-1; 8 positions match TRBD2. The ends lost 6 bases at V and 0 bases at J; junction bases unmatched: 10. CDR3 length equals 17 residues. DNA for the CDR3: TGTGCCAGCAGCCAATACGCCGGGGGGGGCTCCTACAATGAGCAGTTCTTC. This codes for CASSQYAGGGSYNEQFF.

The CDR3 spells CASSSTSRYEQYF. The CDR3 coding sequence is TGTGCCAGCAGCTCGACTAGCAGGTACGAGCAGTACTTC. The chain links TRBV7-9 to TRBJ2-7; 7 nucleotides align to TRBD2. The CDR3 has 13 residues. Germline CDR1 SEHNR, CDR2 FQNEAQ (reference sequence). Unmatched junction bases numbered 4, after V lost 4 bases and J lost 4 bases.

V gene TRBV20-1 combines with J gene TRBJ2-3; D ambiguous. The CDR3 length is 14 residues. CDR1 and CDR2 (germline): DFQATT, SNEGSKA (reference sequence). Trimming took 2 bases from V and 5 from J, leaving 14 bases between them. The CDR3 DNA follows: TGCAGTGCTAGACTTTTAAGGTTTGAAGATACGCAGTATTTT. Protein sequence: CSARLLRFEDTQYF.

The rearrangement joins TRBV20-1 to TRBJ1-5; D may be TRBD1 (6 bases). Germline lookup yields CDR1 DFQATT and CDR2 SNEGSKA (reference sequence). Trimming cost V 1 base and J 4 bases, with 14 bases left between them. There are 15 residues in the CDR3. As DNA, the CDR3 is TGCAGTGCTAGAGCCCAGGGGACCTTAAATCAGCCCCAGCATTTT. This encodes CSARAQGTLNQPQHF.

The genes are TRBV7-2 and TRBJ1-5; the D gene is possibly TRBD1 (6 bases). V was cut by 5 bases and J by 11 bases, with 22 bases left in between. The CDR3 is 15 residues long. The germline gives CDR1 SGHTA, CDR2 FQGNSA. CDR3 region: CASSTTGSAIIAQHF. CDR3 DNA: TGTGCCAGCAGCACCACAGGGTCTGCAATCATAGCCCAGCATTTT.

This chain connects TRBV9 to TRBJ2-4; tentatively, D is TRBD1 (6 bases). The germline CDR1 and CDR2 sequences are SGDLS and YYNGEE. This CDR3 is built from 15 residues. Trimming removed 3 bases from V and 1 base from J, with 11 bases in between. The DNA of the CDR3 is TGTGCCAGCAGCGCCGAGCAGGGGGCCAAAAACATTCAGTACTTC. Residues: CASSAEQGAKNIQYF.

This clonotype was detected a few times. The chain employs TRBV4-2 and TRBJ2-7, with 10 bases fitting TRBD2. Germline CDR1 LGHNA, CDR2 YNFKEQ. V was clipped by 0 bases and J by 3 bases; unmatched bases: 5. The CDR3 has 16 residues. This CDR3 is CASSQEASGGIYEQYF. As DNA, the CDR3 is TGTGCCAGCAGCCAAGAAGCTAGCGGGGGTATCTACGAGCAGTACTTC.